These 18 T cell receptor beta chains came from one sample sequenced in a study of chemoradiotherapy in HPV16-positive cancers. This table comes from immunoSEQ multiplex PCR, and its TCRdb copy is limited to in-frame clones, with some not included. The sample lists about 500 clones, 82% seen once, with around 20% in the top ten. Sequenced material: tumor tissue, taken from a patient who underwent chemoradiotherapy. Receptor source: a human donor with HPV-associated anogenital cancer.

This chain links TRBV9 with TRBJ2-1, with TRBD2 matching over 11 bases. CDR3 length: 17 residues. Germline V gives CDR1 SGDLS, CDR2 YYNGEE. Trimming at V came to 0 bases and at J to 7 bases, leaving 9 bases not matched to a gene. The CDR3 DNA sequence: TGTGCCAGCAGCGTAGTCCCGGCTAGCGGGGGGCTTAATGAGCAGTTCTTC. Translated: CASSVVPASGGLNEQFF.

The chain links TRBV6-4 to TRBJ2-2; 7 bases are a match to TRBD2. Looked up from germline, CDR1 is MRHNA and CDR2 is SNTAGT. Losses at the gene ends were 0 bases for V and 8 bases for J; bases not matched to a gene: 9. The CDR3 is 16 amino acids. CDR3 region: CASSDSISGHRGELFF. As DNA, the CDR3 is TGTGCCAGCAGTGACTCGATTAGCGGGCACCGTGGGGAGCTGTTTTTT.

This clone was observed a handful of times. The V gene is TRBV4-1, the J gene TRBJ2-7; 7 bases map to TRBD1. The CDR3 totals 14 residues. V lost 4 bases, J lost 4 bases, and 7 bases stayed unmatched. CDR1 MGHRA and CDR2 YSYEKL come from the germline V gene. In DNA, the CDR3 is TGCGCCAGCAGCCGCCTCGACAGGGTTTACGAGCAGTACTTC. Protein: CASSRLDRVYEQYF.

The V call is TRBV6-5, the J call TRBJ2-5; D perhaps matches TRBD2 (6 bases). Germline CDR1 is MNHEY and CDR2 is SVGAGI. The CDR3 runs to 12 residues. The CDR3 spells CGAGRVQETQYF. Here the CDR3 DNA reads TGTGGAGCGGGCAGGGTCCAAGAGACCCAGTACTTC.

This clone was counted between two and nine times. V usage is TRBV2 and J usage is TRBJ1-5, with 9 bases that match TRBD1. The CDR3 consists of 17 residues. The germline V gene encodes CDR1 SNHLY and CDR2 FYNNEI. Trimming removed 7 bases from V and 4 bases from J; junction bases left unmatched: 14. CDR3 in amino acids: CASMRGQGTGGNQPQHF. The CDR3 DNA follows: TGTGCCAGCATGAGAGGACAGGGGACAGGTGGGAATCAGCCCCAGCATTTT.

V and J are TRBV7-9 and TRBJ2-7; D is possibly TRBD1 or TRBD2 (5 bases each). CDR1 is SEHNR, CDR2 FQNEAQ, per germline (reference sequence). V dropped 1 base and J dropped 5 bases, with 18 bases sitting between them. The CDR3 is 16 amino acids. The CDR3, as DNA: TGTGCCAGCAGCTTAGAGCATGGGCCAGGGACCCACGAGCAGTACTTC. This sequence encodes CASSLEHGPGTHEQYF. Variable domain in full (rest from reference TRBV7-9 and TRBJ2-7): DTGVSQNPRHKITKRGQNVTFRCDPISEHNRLYWYRQTLGQGPEFLTYFQNEAQLEKSRLLSDRFSAERPKGSFSTLEIQRTEQGDSAMYLCASSLEHGPGTHEQYFGPGTRLTVT.

The gene calls are TRBV5-6 and TRBJ1-2; no definite D call. V lost 4 bases and J lost 5, with 18 bases in between. Germline assignment: CDR1 SGHDT and CDR2 YYEEEE. The CDR3 loop spans 15 amino acids. CDR3 sequence reads: CASSLNPRVTYGYTF. CDR3 sequence (DNA): TGTGCCAGCAGCCTTAACCCGCGGGTCACTTATGGCTACACCTTC.

V and J are TRBV10-3 and TRBJ2-3; 10 positions match TRBD1. The CDR3 length is 13 residues. V trimming: 5 bases; J trimming: 6 bases; junction bases outside the gene matches: 2. Per germline, CDR1 ENHRY and CDR2 SYGVKD. The CDR3 region is CAISRTGGDTQYF. CDR3 sequence (DNA): TGTGCCATCAGTCGGACAGGGGGGGATACGCAGTATTTT.

The V gene is TRBV19, the J gene TRBJ2-2; D tentatively fits TRBD1 or TRBD2 (6 bases each). Looked up from germline, CDR1 is LNHDA and CDR2 is SQIVND (reference sequence). This CDR3 has 12 amino acids. V lost 10 bases and J lost 7, with 13 bases in between. The CDR3 region is CATLGGRGELFF. CDR3 bases: TGTGCCACCCTTGGGGGGCGCGGGGAGCTGTTTTTT.

DNA of the CDR3: TGTGCCAGTGACAGAGGGACAGGGGGCGAGGATGGCTACACCTTC. This sequence encodes CASDRGTGGEDGYTF. The V call is TRBV19, the J call TRBJ1-2; TRBD1 matches at 12 bases. Germline V gene data show CDR1 as LNHDA and CDR2 as SQIVND (reference sequence). The CDR3 sequence is 15 residues long. Losses at the gene ends were 8 bases for V and 6 bases for J; bases not matched to a gene: 10.

The J gene is TRBJ1-4, the V gene TRBV6-1; 8 nucleotides match TRBD1. This CDR3 contains 16 residues. V dropped 3 bases and J dropped 7; count of bases not matched to a gene: 10. The V gene's germline CDR1 is MNHNS and CDR2 SASEGT. This CDR3 reads CASSDPAGTGGEKLFF. DNA for the CDR3: TGTGCCAGCAGTGATCCAGCGGGAACAGGGGGTGAAAAACTGTTTTTT.

The genes are TRBV7-2 and TRBJ2-3; 7 nucleotides match TRBD2. Trimming took 4 bases from V and 5 from J; bases not matched to a gene: 6. The CDR3 is made up of 14 amino acids. Germline values: CDR1 SGHTA, CDR2 FQGNSA. CDR3 loop: CASSSGGSVDTQYF. As DNA, the CDR3 is TGTGCCAGCAGCTCGGGGGGAAGCGTAGATACGCAGTATTTT.

This chain links TRBV5-4 with TRBJ2-3, with 7 nucleotides matching TRBD1. J lost 5 bases, V lost 3 bases, and 9 bases had no gene match. This CDR3 is built from 15 residues. Germline V gene data show CDR1 as SGHNT and CDR2 as YYREEE (reference sequence). CDR3 sequence: CASSSEGGAGDTQYF. CDR3 DNA sequence: TGTGCCAGCAGCTCCGAAGGGGGCGCGGGAGATACGCAGTATTTT.

V gene TRBV5-1 combines with J gene TRBJ2-1, with TRBD2 matching over 10 bases. CDR1 SGHRS and CDR2 YFSETQ come from the germline V gene. Germline trimming cut 0 bases from V and 3 bases from J; bases unmatched to any gene: 3. The CDR3 covers 16 residues. The CDR3 spells CASSLGTSGFYNEQFF. Here the CDR3 DNA reads TGCGCCAGCAGCTTGGGGACTAGCGGATTCTACAATGAGCAGTTCTTC.

The CDR3 spells CASSTQGGEGELFF. CDR3 in DNA: TGTGCCAGCAGTACACAGGGGGGAGAAGGGGAGCTGTTTTTT. V is TRBV2 and J is TRBJ2-2; 8 bases agree with TRBD1. Germline V lookup: CDR1 SNHLY, CDR2 FYNNEI. The CDR3 loop spans 14 amino acids. Unmatched junction bases numbered 7, after V lost 5 bases and J lost 8 bases.

The V gene is TRBV27, the J gene TRBJ1-4; maybe TRBD1 (6 bases). V was clipped by 3 bases and J by 5 bases, with 13 bases between them. From germline, CDR1 is MNHEY and CDR2 SMNVEV (reference sequence). CDR3 length equals 15 residues. CDR3 DNA sequence: TGTGCCAGCAGTTTCTTCGGGGGGCGGAATGAAAAACTGTTTTTT. It codes for CASSFFGGRNEKLFF.

The J gene is TRBJ2-2, the V gene TRBV2, with 8 bases that match TRBD1. The CDR3 runs 15 residues. The junction had 7 bases not matched to a gene; V was cut back by 4 bases and J by 6 bases. CDR1 and CDR2 (germline): SNHLY, FYNNEI. CDR3 region: CASSGQGQGAGELFF. The CDR3 region has the DNA TGTGCCAGCAGTGGACAGGGGCAAGGTGCCGGGGAGCTGTTTTTT.

The CDR3, as DNA: TGTGCCAGTAGTATGTTTGGGACAGGACTTCTGGGTGCATCCTACGAGCAGTACTTC. This codes for CASSMFGTGLLGASYEQYF. The chain recombines TRBV19 with TRBJ2-7, with 8 bases matching TRBD1. Per germline, CDR1 LNHDA and CDR2 SQIVND (reference sequence). V trimming: 3 bases; J trimming: 1 base; junction bases outside the gene matches: 17. The CDR3 has 19 amino acids.